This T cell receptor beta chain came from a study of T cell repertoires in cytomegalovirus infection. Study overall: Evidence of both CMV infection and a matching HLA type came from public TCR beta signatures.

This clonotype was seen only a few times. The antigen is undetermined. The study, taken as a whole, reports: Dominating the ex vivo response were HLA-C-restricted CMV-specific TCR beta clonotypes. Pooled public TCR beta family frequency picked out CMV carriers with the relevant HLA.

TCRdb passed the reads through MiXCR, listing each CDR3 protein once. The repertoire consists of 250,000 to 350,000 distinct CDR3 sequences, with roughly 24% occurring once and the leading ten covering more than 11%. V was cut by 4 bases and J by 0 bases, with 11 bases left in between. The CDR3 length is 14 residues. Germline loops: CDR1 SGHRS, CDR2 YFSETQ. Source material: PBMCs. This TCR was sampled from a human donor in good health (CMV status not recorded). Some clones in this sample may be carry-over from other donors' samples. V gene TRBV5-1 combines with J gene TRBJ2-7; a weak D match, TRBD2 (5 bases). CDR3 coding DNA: TGCGCCAGCAGCAAGGCGGGCTTCTCCTACGAGCAGTACTTC. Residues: CASSKAGFSYEQYF.